The 27 T cell receptor beta chains listed next were all sequenced from one sample in a study of T cell responses to AZD1222 COVID-19 vaccine. Some clones are missing from TCRdb's copy, which holds only in-frame ones; the method was immunoSEQ multiplex PCR. The sample includes 120,000 or so clones, roughly nine tenths of them seen just once. Sequenced here: peripheral blood, sampled on day 0 of AZD1222 vaccination. Every receptor here comes from an adult in good health.

Points on this clone: The same CDR3 can be traced to other DNA sequences in this sample. The chain links TRBV5-1 to TRBJ1-3; no clear D. Per the germline V gene, CDR1 is SGHRS and CDR2 is YFSETQ. V lost 0 bases and J lost 2, with 6 bases in between. This CDR3 is 14 amino acids long. The CDR3 coding sequence is TGCGCCAGCAGCTTGGGAGTAGCTGGAAACACCATATATTTT. This codes for CASSLGVAGNTIYF.

The sample holds a few counts of this clone. The V call is TRBV7-2, the J call TRBJ2-2; 7 bases match TRBD1. V lost 4 bases to trimming and J lost 2 bases; unmatched junction nucleotides: 7. The V gene's germline CDR1 is SGHTA and CDR2 FQGNSA. The CDR3 runs to 16 residues. In nucleotides, the CDR3 is TGTGCCAGCAGCTCGCGACAGGGCCTCAACACCGGGGAGCTGTTTTTT. It specifies CASSSRQGLNTGELFF.

As DNA, the CDR3 is TGCGCCAGCAGCCAAGGAGGTTTGCAAGAGACCCAGTACTTC. Its translation is CASSQGGLQETQYF. V usage is TRBV4-1 and J usage is TRBJ2-5; D not resolved. CDR1 and CDR2 from the germline V gene are MGHRA and YSYEKL. The CDR3 covers 14 residues. V lost 1 base and J lost 2, with 8 bases in between.

The chain couples TRBV27 to TRBJ1-1; TRBD1 might be the D (5 bases). From germline, CDR1 is MNHEY and CDR2 SMNVEV (reference sequence). The CDR3 is made up of 12 amino acids. The V end was cut by 5 bases, the J end by 8 bases, with 12 bases between. CDR3 protein: CASSGDYREAFF. As DNA, the CDR3 is TGTGCCAGCAGTGGGGACTATCGGGAAGCTTTCTTT.

The chain carries TRBV18 and TRBJ2-5, with 8 bases identical to TRBD1. V was pared by 4 bases and J by 5 bases, with 9 bases of the junction left unmatched. Germline V lookup: CDR1 KGHSH, CDR2 LQKENI. This CDR3 contains 15 residues. CDR3 amino acids: CASSLQTGELETQYF. The CDR3 region has the DNA TGTGCCAGCTCACTGCAGACAGGGGAGTTGGAGACCCAGTACTTC.

The rearrangement joins TRBV9 to TRBJ1-1; a possible D gene is TRBD1 (5 bases). In germline, CDR1 is SGDLS, CDR2 YYNGEE. Trimming took off 1 base at V and 3 bases at J, with 10 bases between the two ends. The CDR3 length is 14 residues. CDR3 protein: CASSVTGGDTEAFF. The CDR3 region has the DNA TGTGCCAGCAGCGTAACGGGGGGGGACACTGAAGCTTTCTTT.

The rearrangement joins TRBV7-9 to TRBJ2-7; D is possibly TRBD1 (6 bases). The CDR3 consists of 17 residues. The V and J ends lost 5 bases and 2 bases respectively, with 22 bases between them. Looked up from germline, CDR1 is SEHNR and CDR2 is FQNEAQ (reference sequence). The CDR3 sequence: CASSPGWQGPFPYEQYF. CDR3 nucleotides: TGTGCCAGCAGCCCAGGGTGGCAGGGGCCCTTCCCCTACGAGCAGTACTTC.

This clone came up once. The V gene is TRBV28, the J gene TRBJ1-4; D gene uncertain. Germline values: CDR1 MDHEN, CDR2 SYDVKM. The CDR3 spans 16 residues. Trimming stripped 3 bases from V and 5 bases from J, with 16 bases between. CDR3 sequence (DNA): TGTGCCAGCAGTTTTTCCGTTGGTGCCATAAATGAAAAACTGTTTTTT. Its translation is CASSFSVGAINEKLFF.

This rearrangement joins TRBV9 to TRBJ2-7; TRBD2 matches 12 bases. Germline CDR1 and CDR2: SGDLS and YYNGEE. V trimming: 4 bases; J trimming: 7 bases; junction bases outside the gene matches: 15. The CDR3 totals 17 residues. The CDR3 bases are TGTGCCAGCAGCCCACGATCCGGGACTAGCGGGCTCTTAGAGCAGTACTTC. It encodes CASSPRSGTSGLLEQYF.

This chain joins TRBV7-3 and TRBJ2-7, with D possibly being TRBD1 (6 bases). Germline V CDR1 and CDR2: SGHTA, FQGTGA. The CDR3 has 17 residues. V shed 2 bases and J shed 6 bases, with 23 bases lying between them. DNA for the CDR3: TGTGCCAGCAGCTTAGAGCACCCTGGGGGCAGGGCGAGCGAGCAGTACTTC. This sequence encodes CASSLEHPGGRASEQYF.

This chain joins TRBV6-6 and TRBJ2-2; D gene unclear. This CDR3 contains 11 residues. Germline lookup yields CDR1 MNHNY and CDR2 SVGAGI (reference sequence). Trimming cost V 8 bases and J 8 bases, with 9 bases left between them. The CDR3 is CASLAIGELFF. CDR3 coding DNA: TGTGCCAGCCTCGCTATTGGGGAGCTGTTTTTT.

This chain uses TRBV5-1 with TRBJ1-2; TRBD1 aligns across 12 bases. In germline, CDR1 is SGHRS, CDR2 YFSETQ. The CDR3 totals 17 residues. V was pared by 2 bases and J by 6 bases, with 11 bases of the junction left unmatched. CDR3 DNA: TGCGCCAGCAGCTTCCTGGGACAGGGGGCGACAAGGGATGGCTACACCTTC. Amino acid sequence: CASSFLGQGATRDGYTF. Full variable domain (outside the CDR3, taken from reference TRBV5-1 and TRBJ1-2): KAGVTQTPRYLIKTRGQQVTLSCSPISGHRSVSWYQQTPGQGLQFLFEYFSETQRNKGNFPGRFSGRQFSNSRSEMNVSTLELGDSALYLCASSFLGQGATRDGYTFGSGTRLTVV.

V usage is TRBV20-1 and J usage is TRBJ1-4; no firm D call. This CDR3 is 13 amino acids long. The ends were cut back, 3 bases at V and 6 bases at J, with 11 bases in the middle. Germline CDR1 and CDR2: DFQATT and SNEGSKA (reference sequence). CDR3 nucleotide sequence: TGCAGTGCTAGTTGGGCCGGGGATGAAAAACTGTTTTTT. The encoded protein is CSASWAGDEKLFF.

CDR3 sequence reads: CASSFESGTVLRNEQFF. CDR3 nucleotide sequence: TGCGCCAGCAGCTTCGAGTCAGGGACAGTCCTTCGCAATGAGCAGTTCTTC. The rearrangement joins TRBV5-1 to TRBJ2-1; 7 bases line up with TRBD1. CDR3 length: 17 residues. V gave up 2 bases and J gave up 6 bases; unmatched junction bases: 14. Germline CDR1 and CDR2: SGHRS and YFSETQ.

The V and J genes are TRBV5-1 and TRBJ1-4; TRBD1 matches 9 bases. The CDR3 has 15 amino acids. Germline values: CDR1 SGHRS, CDR2 YFSETQ. V gave up 0 bases and J gave up 7 bases; unmatched junction bases: 4. CDR3 coding DNA: TGCGCCAGCAGCTTGGGAGGGACAGGGTTTGAAAAACTGTTTTTT. The encoded protein is CASSLGGTGFEKLFF.

The rearrangement uses TRBV2 and TRBJ2-1; TRBD2 matches at 15 bases. The CDR3 loop spans 15 amino acids. V lost 6 bases to trimming and J lost 11 bases; unmatched junction nucleotides: 8. Germline values: CDR1 SNHLY, CDR2 FYNNEI. The CDR3 coding sequence is TGTGCCAGCAGGCGGAGGACTAGCGGGAGGGATAAGCAGTTCTTC. This encodes CASRRRTSGRDKQFF. The entire variable domain, with the rest obtained from reference TRBV2 and TRBJ2-1, is as follows: EPEVTQTPSHQVTQMGQEVILRCVPISNHLYFYWYRQILGQKVEFLVSFYNNEISEKSEIFDDQFSVERPDGSNFTLKIRSTKLEDSAMYFCASRRRTSGRDKQFFGPGTRLTVL.

V gene TRBV4-1 combines with J gene TRBJ2-2; TRBD1 might be the D (6 bases). Germline V lookup: CDR1 MGHRA, CDR2 YSYEKL. Trimming cost V 5 bases and J 4 bases, with 11 bases left between them. This CDR3 has 14 amino acids. The CDR3 sequence is CASSWNRVTGELFF. For the CDR3, the DNA is TGCGCCAGCAGCTGGAACAGGGTCACCGGGGAGCTGTTTTTT.

This chain connects TRBV19 to TRBJ1-5; 7 bases are shared with TRBD1. Germline assignment: CDR1 LNHDA and CDR2 SQIVND (reference sequence). CDR3 length: 16 residues. Germline trimming cut 4 bases from V and 6 bases from J; bases unmatched to any gene: 12. Here the CDR3 DNA reads TGTGCCAGTAGTAGTTGGATCGCAGGGGGTAGTCAGCCCCAGCATTTT. This sequence encodes CASSSWIAGGSQPQHF.

The chain has TRBV7-9 and TRBJ2-1; possibly TRBD1 or TRBD2 for D (5 bases each). Germline CDR1 is SEHNR and CDR2 is FQNEAQ (reference sequence). CDR3 size: 18 residues. V lost 1 base to trimming and J lost 7 bases, with 23 bases between them. CDR3 nucleotides: TGTGCCAGCAGCTTAGACCCTCGAGGGCAGGGAAGGCGGAATGAGCAGTTCTTC. It encodes CASSLDPRGQGRRNEQFF.

V is TRBV28 and J is TRBJ1-2; perhaps TRBD1 as D (5 bases). The germline V and J ends were trimmed by 5 bases and 0 bases, with 13 bases remaining between them. CDR1 is MDHEN and CDR2 is SYDVKM in the germline V gene. The CDR3 sequence is 15 residues long. Written as DNA, the CDR3 is TGTGCCAGCAGTCCAGAGGGGATTACTAACTATGGCTACACCTTC. Its protein product is CASSPEGITNYGYTF.

V is TRBV23-1 and J is TRBJ1-1; 7 nucleotides agree with TRBD1. TRBV23-1 is an ORF, and what it does is uncertain. The CDR3 contains 15 residues. The junction had 7 bases not matched to a gene; V was cut back by 3 bases and J by 3 bases. The CDR3 nucleotides are TGCGCCAGCAGTCACCCGACAGGGCTGCACACTGAAGCTTTCTTT. Translation gives CASSHPTGLHTEAFF.

The chain is built from TRBV27 and TRBJ1-2; 7 nucleotides line up with TRBD1. Germline V lookup: CDR1 MNHEY, CDR2 SMNVEV (reference sequence). V lost 4 bases and J lost 4; bases outside the gene matches: 6. The CDR3 consists of 14 residues. Here the CDR3 reads CASSSHRGSYGYTF. The CDR3 DNA sequence: TGTGCCAGCAGTTCTCACAGGGGTAGCTATGGCTACACCTTC.

The chain couples TRBV3-1 (or the pseudogene TRBV3-2) to TRBJ2-7; 8 bases are shared with TRBD2. The CDR3 extends over 15 amino acids. The germline V gene encodes CDR1 LGHDT and CDR2 YNNKEL (reference sequence). V lost 2 bases to trimming and J lost 3 bases; unmatched junction nucleotides: 6. The CDR3 here is CASSQLPLADYEQYF. CDR3 DNA: TGTGCCAGCAGCCAATTACCACTAGCGGACTACGAGCAGTACTTC.

This chain connects TRBV11-2 to TRBJ2-2; a weak D match, TRBD1 (5 bases). Germline V gene lookup returns CDR1 SGHAT and CDR2 FQNNGV. This CDR3 region has 13 residues. V dropped 3 bases and J dropped 6 bases, with 8 bases sitting between them. CDR3 sequence: CASSFQGAGELFF. DNA for the CDR3: TGTGCCAGCAGCTTTCAAGGGGCCGGGGAGCTGTTTTTT.

CDR3 protein: CATSPGTYEQYF. CDR3 in DNA: TGTGCCACCAGCCCCGGGACCTACGAGCAGTACTTC. The rearrangement joins TRBV24-1 to TRBJ2-7; the D gene is possibly TRBD2 (5 bases). The CDR3 extends over 12 amino acids. Germline lookup yields CDR1 KGHDR and CDR2 SFDVKD. V shed 7 bases and J shed 2 bases, with 8 bases lying between them.

The CDR3 protein is CASSPGHLNSPLHF. The CDR3 nucleotides are TGTGCCAGCAGTCCCGGACACCTTAATTCACCCCTCCACTTT. This chain uses TRBV6-2 or TRBV6-3 with TRBJ1-6; the D gene is possibly TRBD1 (5 bases). Germline CDR1 is MNHEY and CDR2 is SVGEGT. Trimming stripped 5 bases from V and 6 bases from J, with 11 bases between. This CDR3 has 14 residues.

The chain has TRBV7-9 and TRBJ1-1; D unclear. The CDR3 contains 12 residues. V gave up 0 bases and J gave up 8 bases, with 7 bases separating them. Germline V gene lookup returns CDR1 SEHNR and CDR2 FQNEAQ (reference sequence). CDR3 sequence reads: CASSLASREAFF. CDR3 bases: TGTGCCAGCAGCTTAGCGTCCAGGGAAGCTTTCTTT.